A single sample gave rise to the 10 T cell receptor beta chains below, sequenced in a study of T cells in Graves' hyperthyroidism and ophthalmopathy. TCR beta CDR3 regions were amplified from RNA transcripts. HTBI primers were employed in a first-round RT-PCR of the TCR CDR3. TCRdb independently ran MiXCR on the multiplex PCR reads; one entry per CDR3 protein. The table shows approximately 330,000 distinct CDR3 sequences, with 15% to 20% occurring only once. The sample was blood. These receptors were obtained from a woman aged 45-59 years with Graves' hyperthyroidism.

Details on this clonotype: This may be a read error, as it is one base from a much larger clone. The chain uses TRBV6-1 and TRBJ2-7, with 9 bases identical to TRBD2. CDR3 length: 14 residues. Germline CDR1 and CDR2: MNHNS and SASEGT. The CDR3 nucleotides read TGTGCCAGCAGCGTAGCGGGAGCCCCCTACGGGCAGTACTTC. Translating it yields CASSVAGAPYGQYF.

In this sample, this clonotype turned up many times. This sequence joins TRBV3-1 and TRBJ1-4, with TRBD1 matching over 7 bases. The V gene's germline CDR1 is LGHDT and CDR2 YNNKEL (reference sequence). There are 16 residues in the CDR3. V was pared by 0 bases and J by 4 bases, with 5 bases of the junction left unmatched. Written as DNA, the CDR3 is TGTGCCAGCAGCCAAGAGAGGGGGCAGCTTAATGAAAAACTGTTTTTT. Protein sequence: CASSQERGQLNEKLFF.

This clonotype has ten or more counts. This rearrangement joins TRBV6-2 or TRBV6-3 to TRBJ1-2, with D tentatively TRBD1 (5 bases). CDR1 MNHEY and CDR2 SVGEGT come from the germline V gene. This CDR3 region has 14 residues. With 4 bases removed from V and 8 bases from J, the gap between germline ends came to 17 bases. The CDR3 is CASSSTGPLSGYTF. For the CDR3, the DNA is TGTGCCAGCAGTTCTACAGGCCCCCTAAGCGGCTACACCTTC.

This clonotype was recorded at least ten times. The chain has TRBV12-3 or TRBV12-4 and TRBJ1-2, with D unresolved. CDR3 length: 14 amino acids. V was trimmed by 0 bases and J by 4 bases, leaving 9 bases between them. CDR3 bases: TGTGCCAGCAGTTTAGCGGAAGATCCCTATGGCTACACCTTC. Translation: CASSLAEDPYGYTF.

The table lists this clonotype with many counts. This chain uses TRBV12-3 or TRBV12-4 with TRBJ2-3; possible D gene TRBD2, 5 bases. Trimming shortened V by 1 base and J by 6 bases, and 11 bases separated the two germline ends. The CDR3 covers 14 residues. The CDR3 nucleotides read TGTGCCAGCAGTTTAGATCTAGCAGGCGATACGCAGTATTTT. As protein: CASSLDLAGDTQYF.

This clonotype was counted ten times or more. The gene calls are TRBV6-1 and TRBJ1-2; D is uncertain. Deletions cut 3 bases from V and 5 bases from J, with 10 bases between. The V gene's germline CDR1 is MNHNS and CDR2 SASEGT. The CDR3 has 13 amino acids. This CDR3 reads CASSDTEFYGYTF. CDR3 coding DNA: TGTGCCAGCAGTGACACAGAGTTTTATGGCTACACCTTC.

The chain uses TRBV25-1 and TRBJ2-2, with D unresolved. V shed 1 base and J shed 1 base, with 10 bases lying between them. The CDR3 consists of 16 residues. Germline V gene data show CDR1 as MGHDK and CDR2 as SYGVNS. CDR3 nucleotides: TGTGCCAGCAGTGAATTTGGCCCCTTGAACACCGGGGAGCTGTTTTTT. This translates into CASSEFGPLNTGELFF. Full variable domain (outside the CDR3, taken from reference TRBV25-1 and TRBJ2-2): EADIYQTPRYLVIGTGKKITLECSQTMGHDKMYWYQQDPGMELHLIHYSYGVNSTEKGDLSSESTVSRIRTEHFPLTLESARPSHTSQYLCASSEFGPLNTGELFFGEGSRLTVL.

V usage is TRBV7-2 and J usage is TRBJ2-1, with 7 bases that match TRBD2. This CDR3 spans 17 amino acids. Germline CDR1 is SGHTA and CDR2 is FQGNSA. V lost 4 bases, J lost 0 bases, and 9 bases stayed unmatched. In DNA form, the CDR3 reads TGTGCCAGCAGCTCGTGGGGGGGGGGTAGCTCCTACAATGAGCAGTTCTTC. This gives the protein CASSSWGGGSSYNEQFF.

This chain links TRBV10-3 with TRBJ2-6; possible D gene TRBD1, 6 bases. The CDR3 extends over 18 amino acids. Looked up from germline, CDR1 is ENHRY and CDR2 is SYGVKD. V lost 3 bases and J 1 base, leaving 16 bases between the germline ends. In DNA, the CDR3 is TGTGCCATCAGTGATCCGAGATCAGGGGCATCTGGGGCCAACGTCCTGACTTTC. Its protein product is CAISDPRSGASGANVLTF.

This clonotype came up many times. The chain carries TRBV20-1 and TRBJ2-1; 10 bases line up with TRBD2. The CDR3 is made up of 14 amino acids. Germline-derived CDR1 and CDR2 are DFQATT and SNEGSKA (reference sequence). The V and J ends lost 5 bases and 9 bases, in that order; junction bases with no gene match: 10. The CDR3: CSAHLAGGSAEQFF. The CDR3 nucleotides read TGCAGTGCTCATTTAGCGGGAGGATCAGCTGAGCAGTTCTTC.